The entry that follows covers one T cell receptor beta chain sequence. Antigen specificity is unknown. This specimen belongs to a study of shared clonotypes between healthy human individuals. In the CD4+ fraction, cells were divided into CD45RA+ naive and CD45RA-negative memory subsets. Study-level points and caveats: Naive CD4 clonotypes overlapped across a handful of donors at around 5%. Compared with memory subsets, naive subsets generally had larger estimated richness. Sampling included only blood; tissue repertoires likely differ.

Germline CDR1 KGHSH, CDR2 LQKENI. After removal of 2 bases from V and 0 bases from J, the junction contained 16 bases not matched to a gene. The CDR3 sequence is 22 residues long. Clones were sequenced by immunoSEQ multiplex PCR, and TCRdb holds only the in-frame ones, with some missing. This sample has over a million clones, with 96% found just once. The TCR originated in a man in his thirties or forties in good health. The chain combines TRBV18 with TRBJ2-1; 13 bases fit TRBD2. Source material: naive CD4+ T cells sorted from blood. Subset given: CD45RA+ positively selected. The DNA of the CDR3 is TGTGCCAGCTCACCAGCGGGCGTTTTAGGACTAGCGGGAGACCTCTCCTACAATGAGCAGTTCTTC. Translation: CASSPAGVLGLAGDLSYNEQFF.